Following are 25 T cell receptor beta chains from one sample sequenced in a study of blood T cell repertoires in COVID-19. Assay: immunoSEQ multiplex PCR; the TCRdb copy retains only in-frame clones and omits some. This table has a few hundred thousand clones, about 80% appearing once. Specimen: PBMCs or T cells enriched from blood (not recorded which). These TCRs come from a man aged 45-60 years who had recovered from COVID-19.

In this sample, this clone turned up a few times. The J gene is TRBJ2-1, the V gene TRBV10-3; 10 bases fit TRBD1. This CDR3 is 13 amino acids long. Germline CDR1 reads ENHRY; CDR2 reads SYGVKD. J was trimmed by 10 bases and V by 2 bases; bases with no gene match: 2. The chain's CDR3 is CAISEPTGGEQFF. The DNA of the CDR3 is TGTGCCATCAGTGAGCCGACAGGGGGCGAGCAGTTCTTC.

This clone was counted once. This chain connects TRBV11-2 to TRBJ2-1; a weak D match, TRBD1 (7 bases). The CDR3 has 15 amino acids. V lost 4 bases and J lost 9, with 19 bases in between. From germline, CDR1 is SGHAT and CDR2 FQNNGV. In DNA form, the CDR3 reads TGTGCCAGCAGCTCCAGGGGGGACTCTCTTTCTGAGCAGTTCTTC. Protein: CASSSRGDSLSEQFF.

The rearrangement uses TRBV19 and TRBJ1-1; 7 nucleotides agree with TRBD1. Germline loops: CDR1 LNHDA, CDR2 SQIVND (reference sequence). The CDR3 runs 14 residues. With 10 bases clipped from V and 6 bases from J, the junction kept 14 bases outside the gene matches. CDR3 coding DNA: TGTGCCACTAACCGACAGGGAAGGGGGCCTGAAGCTTTCTTT. It translates to CATNRQGRGPEAFF.

The chain carries TRBV5-8 and TRBJ1-1, with TRBD1 matching over 9 bases. After removal of 4 bases from V and 4 bases from J, the junction contained 11 bases not matched to a gene. Germline CDR1 SGHTS, CDR2 YDEGEE. There are 16 residues in the CDR3. The CDR3 is CASSPGQGDSVTEAFF. The CDR3 nucleotides are TGTGCCAGCAGCCCGGGACAGGGAGATTCGGTCACTGAAGCTTTCTTT.

The rearrangement joins TRBV5-4 to TRBJ2-1; maybe TRBD2 (5 bases). The CDR3 consists of 14 residues. Per germline, CDR1 SGHNT and CDR2 YYREEE (reference sequence). The ends were cut back, 1 base at V and 8 bases at J, with 13 bases in the middle. The CDR3 coding sequence is TGTGCCAGCAGCTTGCGGGAAAGAGGCTATGAGCAGTTCTTC. Translated, it gives CASSLRERGYEQFF.

CDR3 sequence reads: CASSVADRRAGEQFF. CDR3 in DNA: TGTGCCAGCAGCGTAGCGGACAGGCGGGCCGGTGAGCAGTTCTTC. V is TRBV9 and J is TRBJ2-1; 7 bases agree with TRBD1. The CDR3 is made up of 15 amino acids. Germline assignment: CDR1 SGDLS and CDR2 YYNGEE. Trimming removed 0 bases from V and 9 bases from J; junction bases left unmatched: 9. Drawing the rest from reference TRBV9 and TRBJ2-1, the complete variable domain is DSGVTQTPKHLITATGQRVTLRCSPRSGDLSVYWYQQSLDQGLQFLIQYYNGEERAKGNILERFSAQQFPDLHSELNLSSLELGDSALYFCASSVADRRAGEQFFGPGTRLTVL.

The chain joins TRBV9 to TRBJ2-1; D remains unclear. The CDR3 spans 14 residues. V gave up 4 bases and J gave up 8 bases, with 16 bases separating them. Looked up from germline, CDR1 is SGDLS and CDR2 is YYNGEE. Written as DNA, the CDR3 is TGTGCCAGCAGCCCCCGTCCCCGGGTAGATGAGCAGTTCTTC. This codes for CASSPRPRVDEQFF.

This clone was recorded only once. CDR3 nucleotide sequence: TGTGCCAGCAGCCCGGAGGTGGGGCGGGATGGAAACACCATATATTTT. This encodes CASSPEVGRDGNTIYF. The J gene is TRBJ1-3, the V gene TRBV5-4, with a possible D match to TRBD1 (5 bases). The CDR3 has 16 residues. CDR1 and CDR2 (germline): SGHNT, YYREEE (reference sequence). V lost 4 bases and J lost 3, with 17 bases in between.

The chain uses TRBV11-2 and TRBJ1-1, with 10 bases fitting TRBD1. From germline, CDR1 is SGHAT and CDR2 FQNNGV. The CDR3 length is 15 residues. Unmatched junction bases numbered 6, after V lost 2 bases and J lost 6 bases. CDR3 in DNA: TGTGCCAGCAGCTTACTGGGACAGGGGATCTCTGAAGCTTTCTTT. This gives the protein CASSLLGQGISEAFF.

This clone was seen once. V gene TRBV6-6 combines with J gene TRBJ2-2; maybe TRBD2 (6 bases). This CDR3 comprises 14 residues. Trimming removed 5 bases from V and 6 bases from J, with 13 bases in between. Germline assignment: CDR1 MNHNY and CDR2 SVGAGI (reference sequence). This chain's CDR3 is CASSQTRLSGELFF. CDR3 nucleotide sequence: TGTGCCAGCAGTCAGACTAGGCTATCCGGGGAGCTGTTTTTT.

The gene calls are TRBV7-8 and TRBJ2-3; possibly TRBD1 for D (5 bases). The germline V gene encodes CDR1 SGHVS and CDR2 FQNEAQ. The ends were cut back, 2 bases at V and 1 base at J, with 7 bases in the middle. The CDR3 has 14 amino acids. CDR3 DNA sequence: TGTGCCAGCAGCTTAATACAGGGCACAGATACGCAGTATTTT. As protein: CASSLIQGTDTQYF. Together with reference TRBV7-8 and TRBJ2-3, the CDR3 gives the full variable domain: GAGVSQSPRYKVAKRGQDVALRCDPISGHVSLFWYQQALGQGPEFLTYFQNEAQLDKSGLPSDRFFAERPEGSVSTLKIQRTQQEDSAVYLCASSLIQGTDTQYFGPGTRLTVL.

The rearrangement uses TRBV10-3 and TRBJ2-7; TRBD2 matches 8 bases. This CDR3 has 14 residues. V lost 6 bases to trimming and J lost 5 bases; unmatched junction nucleotides: 9. Looked up from germline, CDR1 is ENHRY and CDR2 is SYGVKD. CDR3 protein: CAIRRGADLDEQYF. The CDR3 nucleotides read TGTGCCATCAGGCGGGGGGCCGATCTGGACGAGCAGTACTTC.

V is TRBV3-1 (or the pseudogene TRBV3-2) and J is TRBJ1-5; D gene uncertain. V was shortened by 4 bases and J by 7 bases, with 11 bases between the two germline ends. Germline V lookup: CDR1 LGHDT, CDR2 YNNKEL (reference sequence). The CDR3 sequence is 13 residues long. CDR3 loop: CASSLVSGQPQHF. As DNA, the CDR3 is TGTGCCAGCAGCCTCGTAAGTGGCCAGCCCCAGCATTTT.

This chain links TRBV7-2 with TRBJ2-7; TRBD2 agrees at 10 bases. The CDR3 length is 15 residues. Looked up from germline, CDR1 is SGHTA and CDR2 is FQGNSA. V shed 5 bases and J 3 bases; nucleotides not matched to a gene: 7. The CDR3 DNA follows: TGTGCCAGCAGCCCGCCCCCTAGCGGGGGCTACGAGCAGTACTTC. Translating gives CASSPPPSGGYEQYF. The full variable domain, completed using reference TRBV7-2 and TRBJ2-7, is GAGVSQSPSNKVTEKGKDVELRCDPISGHTALYWYRQSLGQGLEFLIYFQGNSAPDKSGLPSDRFSAERTGGSVSTLTIQRTQQEDSAVYLCASSPPPSGGYEQYFGPGTRLTVT.

The CDR3 protein is CASSPGQGAIFGEQYF. The CDR3 DNA reads as TGTGCCAGCTCACCGGGACAGGGGGCGATCTTTGGCGAGCAGTACTTC. This sequence joins TRBV18 and TRBJ2-7; 12 positions agree with TRBD1. CDR3 length equals 16 residues. J was trimmed by 6 bases and V by 3 bases; bases with no gene match: 9. Germline V gene sequence: CDR1 KGHSH, CDR2 LQKENI. Full variable domain (remainder filled in from reference TRBV18 and TRBJ2-7): NAGVMQNPRHLVRRRGQEARLRCSPMKGHSHVYWYRQLPEEGLKFMVYLQKENIIDESGMPKERFSAEFPKEGPSILRIQQVVRGDSAAYFCASSPGQGAIFGEQYFGPGTRLTVT.

This clone has just one count. The chain recombines TRBV5-1 with TRBJ2-3; no clear D gene. The CDR3 runs 14 residues. V lost 0 bases to trimming and J lost 2 bases, with 7 bases between them. Germline values: CDR1 SGHRS, CDR2 YFSETQ. For the CDR3, the DNA is TGCGCCAGCAGCTTGGACAGAATCACAGATACGCAGTATTTT. Its protein product is CASSLDRITDTQYF.

The chain links TRBV23-1 to TRBJ2-5; D gene unclear. TRBV23-1 is filed as an ORF, its function uncertain. CDR3 length: 14 residues. Between the trimmed V and J ends, which lost 3 bases and 0 bases, there was a span of 8 bases. The chain's CDR3 is CASSHVRYQETQYF. Here the CDR3 DNA reads TGCGCCAGCAGTCACGTCAGGTACCAAGAGACCCAGTACTTC.

The chain links TRBV29-1 to TRBJ2-1; a possible D gene is TRBD1 (6 bases). The ends were cut back, 4 bases at V and 5 bases at J, with 9 bases in the middle. CDR1 and CDR2 (germline): SQVTM, ANQGSEA. The CDR3 is 12 residues long. The CDR3 loop is CSVVDSHNEQFF. Here the CDR3 DNA reads TGCAGCGTTGTGGACAGCCACAATGAGCAGTTCTTC.

This clone was picked up a small number of times. DNA of the CDR3: TGCGCCAGCAGCTCCCCGCACAGGGGAAGGGAAAAGAACACTGAAGCTTTCTTT. It encodes CASSSPHRGREKNTEAFF. The chain joins TRBV5-1 to TRBJ1-1, with 7 bases lining up with TRBD1. Germline-derived CDR1 and CDR2 are SGHRS and YFSETQ. The CDR3 totals 18 residues. The junction had 15 bases not matched to a gene; V was cut back by 3 bases and J by 1 base.

This chain joins TRBV28 and TRBJ1-5; 9 bases are a match to TRBD1. The CDR3 runs to 14 residues. V lost 2 bases, J lost 4 bases, and 0 bases stayed unmatched. Germline values: CDR1 MDHEN, CDR2 SYDVKM. DNA for the CDR3: TGTGCCAGCAGTTTAGGACAGGGGAATCAGCCCCAGCATTTT. This encodes CASSLGQGNQPQHF.

This sequence joins TRBV15 and TRBJ2-7; 10 bases align to TRBD2. Unmatched junction bases numbered 6, after V lost 0 bases and J lost 4 bases. The CDR3 length is 16 residues. From germline, CDR1 is LNHNV and CDR2 YYDKDF (reference sequence). The CDR3 DNA follows: TGTGCCACCAGCAGAGAACGAGCGGGAGGGCCGTACGAGCAGTACTTC. Protein: CATSRERAGGPYEQYF.

This clone has just one count. The gene calls are TRBV6-5 and TRBJ1-1; no clear D gene. The CDR3 is 13 residues long. V was trimmed by 0 bases and J by 7 bases, leaving 9 bases between them. Germline CDR1 is MNHEY and CDR2 is SVGAGI. DNA of the CDR3: TGTGCCAGCAGTTACTCGAATCGGGGTGAAGCTTTCTTT. This sequence encodes CASSYSNRGEAFF.

This clone is a singleton in its sample. J is TRBJ2-7 and V is TRBV5-3; the D is unclear. TRBV5-3 is flagged as an ORF with uncertain function. V gave up 0 bases and J gave up 3 bases, with 19 bases separating them. CDR3 length equals 17 residues. CDR3 residues: CARSLAERLTTHYEQYF. The CDR3 nucleotides are TGTGCCAGAAGCTTGGCTGAGCGCTTAACCACCCACTACGAGCAGTACTTC.

This clone was seen more than once but under ten times. This rearrangement joins TRBV7-2 to TRBJ1-5; 7 nucleotides match TRBD1. V shed 1 base and J 6 bases; nucleotides not matched to a gene: 9. The germline CDR1 and CDR2 sequences are SGHTA and FQGNSA. This CDR3 has 16 residues. CDR3 DNA sequence: TGTGCCAGCAGCTTAGGTTCCGGGGCAGGGGGTCAGCCCCAGCATTTT. This gives the protein CASSLGSGAGGQPQHF.

The chain links TRBV19 to TRBJ1-3; TRBD1 might be the D (5 bases). The V gene's germline CDR1 is LNHDA and CDR2 SQIVND (reference sequence). CDR3 length: 13 amino acids. V was cut by 8 bases and J by 0 bases, with 8 bases left in between. The CDR3 region has the DNA TGTGCCAGTTCAGGGTTCTCTGGAAACACCATATATTTT. This sequence encodes CASSGFSGNTIYF.